This TCR beta chain was sequenced for a study of tissue T cells after allogeneic stem cell transplantation. Survey-depth TCRbeta CDR3 sequencing reported V/J genes and productive frequencies. Sequenced by immunoSEQ multiplex PCR; TCRdb stores in-frame clones only, minus some. The profile shows some 2,100 clones, approximately 46% of them singletons. Sample time point: mouse harvest day 14 after allogeneic transplant. The graft held 10^6 splenic CD5+ T cells and 10^7 T-cell-depleted bone marrow cells. From germline, CDR1 is KGHPV and CDR2 FQNQEV (reference sequence). CDR3 length: 14 amino acids. The J segment lost 3 bases and the V segment lost 4 bases, leaving 3 bases of the junction unmatched. This clone was observed a single time. The genes are named according to mouse. The read finishes 1 residue shy of the CDR3 end, and the germline J gene is used to complete it.

V usage is TRBV26 and J usage is TRBJ1-2; TRBD1 agrees at 9 bases. The clonotype originates from a female BALB/c mouse given C57BL/6 T cells with graft-versus-host disease after an allogeneic hematopoietic cell transplant. The sample consisted of lymph node tissue. The CDR3: CASSPGQGHSDYTF. CDR3 bases read: TGTGCCAGCAGTCCGGGACAGGGCCACTCCGACTACACC.